The source of this TCR beta chain is a study of blood T cell repertoires in COVID-19. Trimming left V 0 bases short and J 5 bases short, with 11 bases between. The CDR3 has 14 residues. CDR1 is SGDLS and CDR2 is YYNGEE in the germline V gene. Per the original methods: Amplification of reference gene primers provided the estimated nucleated cell counts. Assay used: immunoSEQ multiplex PCR; TCRdb lists only in-frame clones, some missing. The V and J calls and the clone size are those of that table, but D and trimming were determined from the DNA. The repertoire has hundreds of thousands of clones, about 82% of them found once; the top ten carry 5% to 6.5%.

J is TRBJ1-2 and V is TRBV9; the D is unclear. Sequencing used peripheral blood. This receptor was obtained from a man aged 45-65 years with active or convalescent COVID-19. The CDR3 nucleotides read TGTGCCAGCAGCGTAGCGGGAAATGTTTATGGCTACACCTTC. It yields the protein CASSVAGNVYGYTF.